This paragraph covers one TCR beta chain sequence. This entry belongs to a study of cytomegalovirus exposure and HLA in healthy donors. 13 Jbeta primers and 60 Vbeta primers were used for the PCR. Profiling relied on immunoSEQ multiplex PCR, and the TCRdb table lists in-frame clones only, not all of them. This sample yields 160,000 or so clones, of which 70% are seen a single time; approximately 5% belongs to the top ten. V was pared by 4 bases and J by 4 bases, with 6 bases of the junction left unmatched. Germline V gene data show CDR1 as SGHTA and CDR2 as FQGNSA. This CDR3 is 14 amino acids long. The TCR was taken from a man younger than 35 in good health and CMV-seropositive. This rearrangement joins TRBV7-2 to TRBJ1-2, with TRBD1 matching 7 bases. The source material was PBMCs. Here the CDR3 reads CASSYLQGSYGYTF. The DNA of the CDR3 is TGTGCCAGCAGCTACCTACAGGGGAGCTATGGCTACACCTTC.